This record covers a single T cell receptor (beta chain). Antigen: not known. The entry originates in a study of cytomegalovirus exposure and HLA in healthy donors. Study conclusions and caveats: CMV antigen specificity of a few CMV-associated chains was confirmed in vitro. Donor immune exposure was known only as CMV serostatus.

J was trimmed by 0 bases and V by 5 bases; bases with no gene match: 14. This CDR3 spans 20 amino acids. CDR1 and CDR2 from the germline V gene are PRHDT and FYEKMQ (reference sequence). In the PCR, 60 Vbeta and 13 Jbeta primers were used. Sequencing was performed with immunoSEQ multiplex PCR; in TCRdb, only in-frame clones are kept and a portion is missing. Counted here are some 170,000 clones, roughly 79% occurring once; the ten biggest clones make up around 4.7%. Specimen: PBMCs. The genes are TRBV13 and TRBJ2-3, with 13 positions matching TRBD2. The receptor was isolated from a young woman in good health and CMV-seropositive. The CDR3 is CASSLRPGTSGAVSTDTQYF. CDR3 in DNA: TGTGCCAGCAGCCTCAGACCAGGGACTAGCGGGGCGGTGAGCACAGATACGCAGTATTTT.